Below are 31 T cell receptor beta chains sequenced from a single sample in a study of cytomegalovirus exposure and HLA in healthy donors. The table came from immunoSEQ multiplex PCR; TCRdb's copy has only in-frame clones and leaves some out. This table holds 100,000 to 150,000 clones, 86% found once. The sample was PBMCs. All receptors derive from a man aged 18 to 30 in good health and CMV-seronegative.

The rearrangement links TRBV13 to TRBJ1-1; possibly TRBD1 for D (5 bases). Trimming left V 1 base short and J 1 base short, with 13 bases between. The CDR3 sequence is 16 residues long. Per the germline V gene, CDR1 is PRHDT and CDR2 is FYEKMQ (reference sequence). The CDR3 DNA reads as TGTGCCAGCAGCTTAGTGGTCAGAGGACAGAACACTGAAGCTTTCTTT. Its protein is CASSLVVRGQNTEAFF.

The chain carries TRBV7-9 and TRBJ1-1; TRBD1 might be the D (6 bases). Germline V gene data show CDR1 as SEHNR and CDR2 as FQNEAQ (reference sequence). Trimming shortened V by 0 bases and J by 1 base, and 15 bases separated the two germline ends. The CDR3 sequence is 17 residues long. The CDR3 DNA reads TGTGCCAGCAGCTTAGCCATGGGGGCTACAGGGAACACTGAAGCTTTCTTT. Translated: CASSLAMGATGNTEAFF.

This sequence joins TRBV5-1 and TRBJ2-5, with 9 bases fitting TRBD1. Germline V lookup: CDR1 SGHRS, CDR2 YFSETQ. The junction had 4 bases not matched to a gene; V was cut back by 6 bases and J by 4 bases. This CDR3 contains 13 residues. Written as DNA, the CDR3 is TGCGCCAGCACCCAACAGGGGGCAGAGACCCAGTACTTC. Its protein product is CASTQQGAETQYF.

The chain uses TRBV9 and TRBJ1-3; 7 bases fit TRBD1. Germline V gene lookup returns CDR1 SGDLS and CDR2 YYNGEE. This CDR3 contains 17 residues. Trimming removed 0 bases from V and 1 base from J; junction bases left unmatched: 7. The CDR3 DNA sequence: TGTGCCAGCAGCGTAGGGGACAGCACCGTGTCTGGAAACACCATATATTTT. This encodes CASSVGDSTVSGNTIYF.

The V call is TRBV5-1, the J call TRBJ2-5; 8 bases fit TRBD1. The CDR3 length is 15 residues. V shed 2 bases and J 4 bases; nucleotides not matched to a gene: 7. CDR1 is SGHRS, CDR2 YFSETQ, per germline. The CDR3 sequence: CASSLAGGERETQYF. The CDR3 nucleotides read TGCGCCAGCAGCTTAGCAGGGGGCGAAAGAGAGACCCAGTACTTC.

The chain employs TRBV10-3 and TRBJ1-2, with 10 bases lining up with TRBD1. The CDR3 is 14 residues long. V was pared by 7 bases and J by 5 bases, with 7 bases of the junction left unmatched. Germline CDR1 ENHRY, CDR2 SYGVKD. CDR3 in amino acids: CAINSGQGRYGYTF. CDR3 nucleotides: TGTGCCATCAATTCGGGACAGGGGAGATATGGCTACACCTTC.

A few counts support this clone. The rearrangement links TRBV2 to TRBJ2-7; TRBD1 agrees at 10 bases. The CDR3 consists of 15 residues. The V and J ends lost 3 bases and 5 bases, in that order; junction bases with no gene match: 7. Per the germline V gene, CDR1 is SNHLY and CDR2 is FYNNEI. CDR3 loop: CASSEDRGFLNEQYF. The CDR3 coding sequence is TGTGCCAGCAGTGAGGACAGGGGGTTTTTGAACGAGCAGTACTTC.

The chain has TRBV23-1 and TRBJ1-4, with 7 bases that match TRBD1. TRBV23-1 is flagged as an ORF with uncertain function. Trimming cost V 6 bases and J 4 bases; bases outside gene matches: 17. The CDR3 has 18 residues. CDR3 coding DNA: TGCGCCAGCAGCCGACAGGGCCGGGTGTCGAGGAGTAATGAAAAACTGTTTTTT. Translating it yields CASSRQGRVSRSNEKLFF.

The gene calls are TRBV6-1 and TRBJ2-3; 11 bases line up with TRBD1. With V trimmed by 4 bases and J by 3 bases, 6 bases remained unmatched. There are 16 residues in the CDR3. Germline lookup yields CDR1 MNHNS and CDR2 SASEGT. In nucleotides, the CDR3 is TGTGCCAGCAGTGCCAGGACAGGGGGCGGAACAGATACGCAGTATTTT. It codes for CASSARTGGGTDTQYF.

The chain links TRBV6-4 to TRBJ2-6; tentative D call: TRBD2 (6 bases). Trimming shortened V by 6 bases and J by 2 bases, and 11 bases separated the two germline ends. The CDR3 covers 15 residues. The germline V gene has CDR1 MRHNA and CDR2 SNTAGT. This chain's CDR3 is CASSRERAGANVLTF. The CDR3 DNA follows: TGTGCCAGCAGCCGGGAGAGGGCTGGGGCCAACGTCCTGACTTTC.

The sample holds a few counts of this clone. Here the CDR3 DNA reads TGTGCCAGAGGAGGGACGACTGGAACTAATGAAAAACTGTTTTTT. This encodes CARGGTTGTNEKLFF. This sequence joins TRBV2 and TRBJ1-4; a weak D match, TRBD1 (5 bases). CDR1 and CDR2 (germline): SNHLY, FYNNEI. The CDR3 spans 15 residues. Between the trimmed V and J ends, which lost 9 bases and 1 base, there was a span of 15 bases.

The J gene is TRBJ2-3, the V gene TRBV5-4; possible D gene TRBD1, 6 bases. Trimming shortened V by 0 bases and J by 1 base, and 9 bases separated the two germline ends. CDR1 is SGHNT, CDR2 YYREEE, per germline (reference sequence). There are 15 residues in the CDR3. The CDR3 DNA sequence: TGTGCCAGCAGCTTGGGGGGGCGTCGCACAGATACGCAGTATTTT. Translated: CASSLGGRRTDTQYF.

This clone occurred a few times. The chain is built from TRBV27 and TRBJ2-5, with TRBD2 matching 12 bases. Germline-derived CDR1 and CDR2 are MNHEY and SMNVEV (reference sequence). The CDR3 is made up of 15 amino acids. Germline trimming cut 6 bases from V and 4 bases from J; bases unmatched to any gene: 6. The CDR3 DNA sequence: TGTGCCAGCAGCCCGACTAGCGGGGGAGGAGAGACCCAGTACTTC. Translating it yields CASSPTSGGGETQYF.

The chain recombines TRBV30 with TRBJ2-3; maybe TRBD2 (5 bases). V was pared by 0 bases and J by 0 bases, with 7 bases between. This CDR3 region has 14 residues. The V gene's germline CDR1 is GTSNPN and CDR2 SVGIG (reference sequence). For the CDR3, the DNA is TGTGCCTGGAGTGTACGCGGGAGCACAGATACGCAGTATTTT. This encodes CAWSVRGSTDTQYF. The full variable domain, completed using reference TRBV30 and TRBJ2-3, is SQTIHQWPATLVQPVGSPLSLECTVEGTSNPNLYWYRQAAGRGLQLLFYSVGIGQISSEVPQNLSASRPQDRQFILSSKKLLLSDSGFYLCAWSVRGSTDTQYFGPGTRLTVL.

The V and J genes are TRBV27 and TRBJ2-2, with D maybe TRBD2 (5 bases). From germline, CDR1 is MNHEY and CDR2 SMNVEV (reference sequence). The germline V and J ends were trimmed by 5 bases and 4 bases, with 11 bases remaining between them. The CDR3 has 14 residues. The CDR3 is CASSPGVRTGELFF. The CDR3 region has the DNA TGTGCCAGCAGTCCCGGGGTGCGCACCGGGGAGCTGTTTTTT.

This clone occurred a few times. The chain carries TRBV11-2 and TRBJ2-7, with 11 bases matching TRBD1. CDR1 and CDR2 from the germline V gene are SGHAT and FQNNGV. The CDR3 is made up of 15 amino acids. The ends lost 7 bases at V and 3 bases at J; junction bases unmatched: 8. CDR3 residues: CASTTGTGGLYEQYF. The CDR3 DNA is TGTGCCAGCACCACCGGGACAGGGGGGCTCTACGAGCAGTACTTC.

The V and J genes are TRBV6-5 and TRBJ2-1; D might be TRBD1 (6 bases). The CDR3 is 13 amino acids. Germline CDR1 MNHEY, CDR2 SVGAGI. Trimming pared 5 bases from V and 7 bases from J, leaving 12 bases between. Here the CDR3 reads CASSPGTYNEQFF. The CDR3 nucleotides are TGTGCCAGCAGTCCCGGGACATATAATGAGCAGTTCTTC.

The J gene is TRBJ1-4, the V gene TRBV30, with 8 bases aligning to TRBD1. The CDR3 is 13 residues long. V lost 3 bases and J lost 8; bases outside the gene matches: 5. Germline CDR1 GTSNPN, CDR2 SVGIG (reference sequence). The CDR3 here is CAWSQDRGEKLFF. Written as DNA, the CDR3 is TGTGCCTGGAGCCAAGACAGGGGAGAAAAACTGTTTTTT. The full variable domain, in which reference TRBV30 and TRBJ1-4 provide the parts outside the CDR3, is SQTIHQWPATLVQPVGSPLSLECTVEGTSNPNLYWYRQAAGRGLQLLFYSVGIGQISSEVPQNLSASRPQDRQFILSSKKLLLSDSGFYLCAWSQDRGEKLFFGSGTQLSVL.

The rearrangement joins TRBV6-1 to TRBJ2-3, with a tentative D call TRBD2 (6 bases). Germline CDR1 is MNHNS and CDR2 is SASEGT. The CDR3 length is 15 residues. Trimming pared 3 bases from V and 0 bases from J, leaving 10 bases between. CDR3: CASSERTTSTDTQYF. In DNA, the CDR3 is TGTGCCAGCAGTGAGAGGACTACTAGCACAGATACGCAGTATTTT.

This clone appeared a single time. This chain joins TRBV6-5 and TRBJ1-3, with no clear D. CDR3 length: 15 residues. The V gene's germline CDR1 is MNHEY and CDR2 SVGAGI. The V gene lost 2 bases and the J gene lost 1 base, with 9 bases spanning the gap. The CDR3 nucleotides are TGTGCCAGCAGTTACGGAGTGGCTTCTGGAAACACCATATATTTT. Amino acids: CASSYGVASGNTIYF.

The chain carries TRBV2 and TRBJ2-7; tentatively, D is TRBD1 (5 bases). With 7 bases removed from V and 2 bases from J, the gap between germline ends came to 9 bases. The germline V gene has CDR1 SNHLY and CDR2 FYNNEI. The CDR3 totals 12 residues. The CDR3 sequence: CASTRVAYEQYF. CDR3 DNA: TGTGCCAGCACCAGGGTCGCCTACGAGCAGTACTTC.

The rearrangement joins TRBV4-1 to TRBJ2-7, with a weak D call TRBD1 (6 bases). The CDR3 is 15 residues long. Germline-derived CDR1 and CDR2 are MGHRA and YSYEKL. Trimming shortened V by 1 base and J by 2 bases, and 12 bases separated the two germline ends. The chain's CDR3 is CASSQGGQGTYEQYF. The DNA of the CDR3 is TGCGCCAGCAGCCAAGGGGGGCAGGGGACCTACGAGCAGTACTTC.

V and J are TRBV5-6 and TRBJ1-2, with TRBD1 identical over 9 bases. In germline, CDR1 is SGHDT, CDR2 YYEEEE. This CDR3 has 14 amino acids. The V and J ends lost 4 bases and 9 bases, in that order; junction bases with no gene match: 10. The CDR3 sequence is CASSETGTGYSYTF. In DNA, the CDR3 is TGTGCCAGCAGCGAGACCGGGACAGGGTATAGCTACACCTTC.

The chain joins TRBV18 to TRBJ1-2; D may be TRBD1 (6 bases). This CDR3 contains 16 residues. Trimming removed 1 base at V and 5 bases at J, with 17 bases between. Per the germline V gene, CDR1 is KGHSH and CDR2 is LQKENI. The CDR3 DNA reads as TGTGCCAGCTCACCACGGACGGCGGGGGCCCAATATGGCTACACCTTC. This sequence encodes CASSPRTAGAQYGYTF.

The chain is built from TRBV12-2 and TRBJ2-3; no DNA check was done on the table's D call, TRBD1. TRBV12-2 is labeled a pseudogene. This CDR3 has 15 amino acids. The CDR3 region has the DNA TGTGCAAGTCGCCGCCTGACACCGCAGGGGGATACGCAGTATTTT. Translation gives CASRRLTPQGDTQYF.

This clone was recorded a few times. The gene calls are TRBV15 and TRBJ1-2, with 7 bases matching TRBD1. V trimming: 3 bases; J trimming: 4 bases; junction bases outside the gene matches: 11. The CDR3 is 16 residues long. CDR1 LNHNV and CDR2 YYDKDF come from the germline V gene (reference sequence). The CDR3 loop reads CATSSGTGVRSYGYTF. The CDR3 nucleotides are TGTGCCACCAGCAGCGGCACAGGGGTGCGGAGCTATGGCTACACCTTC.

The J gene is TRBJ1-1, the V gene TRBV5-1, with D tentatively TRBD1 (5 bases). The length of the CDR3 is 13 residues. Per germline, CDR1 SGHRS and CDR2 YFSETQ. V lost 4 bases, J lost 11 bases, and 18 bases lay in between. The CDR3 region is CASSPQGAGGAFF. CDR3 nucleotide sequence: TGCGCCAGCAGCCCGCAGGGCGCCGGGGGGGCTTTCTTT. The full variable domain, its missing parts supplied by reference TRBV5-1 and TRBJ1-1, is KAGVTQTPRYLIKTRGQQVTLSCSPISGHRSVSWYQQTPGQGLQFLFEYFSETQRNKGNFPGRFSGRQFSNSRSEMNVSTLELGDSALYLCASSPQGAGGAFFGQGTRLTVV.

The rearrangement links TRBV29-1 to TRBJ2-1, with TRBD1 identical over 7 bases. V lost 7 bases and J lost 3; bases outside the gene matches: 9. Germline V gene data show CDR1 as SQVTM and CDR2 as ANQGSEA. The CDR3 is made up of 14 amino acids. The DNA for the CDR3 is TGCAGCGGTACTCAAGGGACAGTCTACAATGAGCAGTTCTTC. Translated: CSGTQGTVYNEQFF.

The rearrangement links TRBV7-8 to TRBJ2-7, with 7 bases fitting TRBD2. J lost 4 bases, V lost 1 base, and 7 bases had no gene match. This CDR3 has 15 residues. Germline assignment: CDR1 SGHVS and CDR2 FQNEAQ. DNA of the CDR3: TGTGCCAGCAGCTTAGTGGCGCTAGCGGTTTACGAGCAGTACTTC. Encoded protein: CASSLVALAVYEQYF.

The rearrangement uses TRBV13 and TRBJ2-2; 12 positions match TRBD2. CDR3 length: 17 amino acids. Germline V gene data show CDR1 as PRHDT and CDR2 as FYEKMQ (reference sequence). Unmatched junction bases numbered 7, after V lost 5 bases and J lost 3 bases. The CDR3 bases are TGTGCCAGCAGCCTAGCGGGAGGGCCTCTGTACACCGGGGAGCTGTTTTTT. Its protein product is CASSLAGGPLYTGELFF.

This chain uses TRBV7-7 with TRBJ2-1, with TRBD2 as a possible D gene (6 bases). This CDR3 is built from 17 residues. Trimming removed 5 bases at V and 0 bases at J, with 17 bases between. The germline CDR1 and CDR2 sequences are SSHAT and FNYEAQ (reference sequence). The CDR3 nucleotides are TGTGCCAGCAGCCCTCTAGGGGCGGGGAGCTCCTACAATGAGCAGTTCTTC. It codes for CASSPLGAGSSYNEQFF.